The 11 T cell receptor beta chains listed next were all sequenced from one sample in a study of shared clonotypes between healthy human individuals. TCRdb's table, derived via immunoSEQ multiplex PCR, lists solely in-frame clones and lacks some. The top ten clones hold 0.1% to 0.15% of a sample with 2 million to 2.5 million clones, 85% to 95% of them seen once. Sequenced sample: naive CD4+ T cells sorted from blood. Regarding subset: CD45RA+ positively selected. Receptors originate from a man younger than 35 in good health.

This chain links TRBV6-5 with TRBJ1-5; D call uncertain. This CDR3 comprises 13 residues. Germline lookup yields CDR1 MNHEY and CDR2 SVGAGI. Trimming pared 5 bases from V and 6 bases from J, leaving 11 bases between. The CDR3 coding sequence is TGTGCCAGCAGTGAACAAGAGGGTCAGCCCCAGCATTTT. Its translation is CASSEQEGQPQHF.

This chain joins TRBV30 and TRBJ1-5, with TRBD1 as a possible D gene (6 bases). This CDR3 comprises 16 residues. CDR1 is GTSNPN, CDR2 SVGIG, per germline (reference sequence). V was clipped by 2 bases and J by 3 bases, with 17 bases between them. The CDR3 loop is CAWSTGTPLFNQPQHF. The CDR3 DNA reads TGTGCCTGGAGTACCGGGACACCCCTATTCAATCAGCCCCAGCATTTT. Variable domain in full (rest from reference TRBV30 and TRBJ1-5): SQTIHQWPATLVQPVGSPLSLECTVEGTSNPNLYWYRQAAGRGLQLLFYSVGIGQISSEVPQNLSASRPQDRQFILSSKKLLLSDSGFYLCAWSTGTPLFNQPQHFGDGTRLSIL.

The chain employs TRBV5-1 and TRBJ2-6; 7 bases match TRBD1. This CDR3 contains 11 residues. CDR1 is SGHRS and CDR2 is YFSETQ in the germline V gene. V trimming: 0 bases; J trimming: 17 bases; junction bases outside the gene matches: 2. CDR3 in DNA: TGCGCCAGCAGCTTGGAAGGGGGCTTGACTTTC. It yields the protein CASSLEGGLTF.

DNA for the CDR3: TGCAGCGCCCAAGGGCCGGGACAGGGGGGGGCAACCGAGCAGTACTTC. Its translation is CSAQGPGQGGATEQYF. The chain uses TRBV29-1 and TRBJ2-7, with 11 bases lining up with TRBD1. V dropped 7 bases and J dropped 6; count of bases not matched to a gene: 17. CDR3 size: 16 residues. CDR1 SQVTM and CDR2 ANQGSEA come from the germline V gene.

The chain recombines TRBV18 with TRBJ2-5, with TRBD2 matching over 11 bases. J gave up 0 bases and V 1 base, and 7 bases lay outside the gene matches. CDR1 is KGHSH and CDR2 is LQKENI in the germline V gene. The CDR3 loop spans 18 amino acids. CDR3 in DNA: TGTGCCAGCTCACCACAAATAAGTAGCGGGAGGGACCAAGAGACCCAGTACTTC. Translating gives CASSPQISSGRDQETQYF.

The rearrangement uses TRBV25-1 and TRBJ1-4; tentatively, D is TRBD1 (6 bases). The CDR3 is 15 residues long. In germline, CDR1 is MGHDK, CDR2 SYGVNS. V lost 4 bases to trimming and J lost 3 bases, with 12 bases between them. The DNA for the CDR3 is TGTGCCAGCAGTGCGGGGGGACAAGCTAATGAAAAACTGTTTTTT. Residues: CASSAGGQANEKLFF.

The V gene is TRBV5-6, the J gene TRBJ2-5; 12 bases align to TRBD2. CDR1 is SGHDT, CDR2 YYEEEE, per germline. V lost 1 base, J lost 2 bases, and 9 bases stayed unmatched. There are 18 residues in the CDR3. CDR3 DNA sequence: TGTGCCAGCAGCTTGCCCACTAGCGGGAGGAACCCACAAGAGACCCAGTACTTC. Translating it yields CASSLPTSGRNPQETQYF.

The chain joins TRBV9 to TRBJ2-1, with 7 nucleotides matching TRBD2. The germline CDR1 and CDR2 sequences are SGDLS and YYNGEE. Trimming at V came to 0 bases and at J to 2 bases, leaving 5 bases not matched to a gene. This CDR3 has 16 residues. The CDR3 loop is CASSVVSGRTYNEQFF. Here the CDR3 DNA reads TGTGCCAGCAGCGTAGTGTCCGGGAGGACCTACAATGAGCAGTTCTTC.

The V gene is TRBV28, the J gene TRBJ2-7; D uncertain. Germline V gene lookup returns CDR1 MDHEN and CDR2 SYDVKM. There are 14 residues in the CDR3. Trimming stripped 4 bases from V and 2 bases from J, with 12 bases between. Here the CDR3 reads CASSSFQATYEQYF. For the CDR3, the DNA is TGTGCCAGCAGTTCATTCCAGGCTACCTACGAGCAGTACTTC.

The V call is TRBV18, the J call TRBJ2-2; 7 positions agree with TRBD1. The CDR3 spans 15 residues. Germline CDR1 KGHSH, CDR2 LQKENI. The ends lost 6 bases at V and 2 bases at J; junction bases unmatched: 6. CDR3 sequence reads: CASSGTASNTGELFF. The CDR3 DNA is TGTGCCAGCTCCGGGACAGCCAGTAACACCGGGGAGCTGTTTTTT.

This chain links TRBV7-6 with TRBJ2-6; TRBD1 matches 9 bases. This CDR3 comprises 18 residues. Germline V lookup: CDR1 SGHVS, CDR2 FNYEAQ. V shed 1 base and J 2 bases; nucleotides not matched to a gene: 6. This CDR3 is CASSLGDRARPGANVLTF. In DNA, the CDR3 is TGTGCCAGCAGCTTAGGGGACAGGGCTCGGCCTGGGGCCAACGTCCTGACTTTC.